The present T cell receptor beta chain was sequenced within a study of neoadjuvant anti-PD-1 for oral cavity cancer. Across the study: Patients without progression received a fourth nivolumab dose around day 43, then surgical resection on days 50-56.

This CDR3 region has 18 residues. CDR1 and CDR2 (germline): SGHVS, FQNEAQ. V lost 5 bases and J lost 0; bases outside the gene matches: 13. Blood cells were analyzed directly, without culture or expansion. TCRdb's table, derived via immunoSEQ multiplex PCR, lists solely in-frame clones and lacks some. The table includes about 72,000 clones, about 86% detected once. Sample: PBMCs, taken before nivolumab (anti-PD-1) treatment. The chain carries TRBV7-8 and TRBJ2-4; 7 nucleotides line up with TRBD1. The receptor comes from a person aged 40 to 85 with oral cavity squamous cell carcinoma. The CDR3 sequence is CASSTDRLLGLAKNIQYF. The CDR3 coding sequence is TGTGCCAGCAGCACGGACAGGCTTCTAGGCCTAGCCAAAAACATTCAGTACTTC.